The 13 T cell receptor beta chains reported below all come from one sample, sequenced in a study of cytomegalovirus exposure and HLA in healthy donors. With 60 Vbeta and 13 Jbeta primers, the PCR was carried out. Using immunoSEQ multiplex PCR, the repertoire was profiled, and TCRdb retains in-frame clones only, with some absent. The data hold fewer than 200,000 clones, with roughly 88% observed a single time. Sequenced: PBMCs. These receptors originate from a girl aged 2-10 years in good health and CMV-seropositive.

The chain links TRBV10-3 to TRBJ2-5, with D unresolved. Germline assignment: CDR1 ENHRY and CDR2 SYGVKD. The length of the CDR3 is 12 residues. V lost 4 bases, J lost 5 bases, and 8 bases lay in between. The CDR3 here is CAISASGETQYF. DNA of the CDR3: TGTGCCATCAGTGCTTCCGGGGAGACCCAGTACTTC.

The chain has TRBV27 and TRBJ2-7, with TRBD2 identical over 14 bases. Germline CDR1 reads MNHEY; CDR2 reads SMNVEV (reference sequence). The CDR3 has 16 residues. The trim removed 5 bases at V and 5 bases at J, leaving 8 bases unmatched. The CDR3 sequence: CASSRRLAGGPNEQYF. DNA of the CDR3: TGTGCCAGCAGTCGCCGACTAGCGGGAGGGCCCAACGAGCAGTACTTC.

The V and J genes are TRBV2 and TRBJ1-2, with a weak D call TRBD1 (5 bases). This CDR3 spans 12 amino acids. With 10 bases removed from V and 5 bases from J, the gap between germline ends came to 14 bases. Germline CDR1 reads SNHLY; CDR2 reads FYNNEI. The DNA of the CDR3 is TGTGCCACCTCAGGGAACGGGTATGGCTACACCTTC. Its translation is CATSGNGYGYTF. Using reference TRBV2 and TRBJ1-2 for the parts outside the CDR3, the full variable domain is EPEVTQTPSHQVTQMGQEVILRCVPISNHLYFYWYRQILGQKVEFLVSFYNNEISEKSEIFDDQFSVERPDGSNFTLKIRSTKLEDSAMYFCATSGNGYGYTFGSGTRLTVV.

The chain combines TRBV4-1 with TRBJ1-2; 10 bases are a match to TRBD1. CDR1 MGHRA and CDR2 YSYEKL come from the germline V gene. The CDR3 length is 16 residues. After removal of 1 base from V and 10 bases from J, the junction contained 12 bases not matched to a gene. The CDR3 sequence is CASSQVGGTGDIDYTF. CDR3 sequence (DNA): TGCGCCAGCAGCCAAGTAGGCGGGACAGGGGATATCGACTACACCTTC.

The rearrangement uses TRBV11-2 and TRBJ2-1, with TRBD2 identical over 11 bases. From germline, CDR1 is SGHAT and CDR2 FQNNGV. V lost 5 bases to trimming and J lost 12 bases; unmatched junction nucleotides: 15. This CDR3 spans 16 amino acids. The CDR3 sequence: CASSPGTSGHQRWQFF. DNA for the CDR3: TGTGCCAGCAGCCCTGGGACTAGCGGACACCAAAGGTGGCAGTTCTTC. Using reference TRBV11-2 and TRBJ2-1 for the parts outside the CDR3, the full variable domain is EAGVAQSPRYKIIEKRQSVAFWCNPISGHATLYWYQQILGQGPKLLIQFQNNGVVDDSQLPKDRFSAERLKGVDSTLKIQPAKLEDSAVYLCASSPGTSGHQRWQFFGPGTRLTVL.

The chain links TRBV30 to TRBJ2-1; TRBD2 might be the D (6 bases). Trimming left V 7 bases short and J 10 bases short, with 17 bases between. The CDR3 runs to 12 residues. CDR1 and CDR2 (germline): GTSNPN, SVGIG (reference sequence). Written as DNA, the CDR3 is TGTGCCTCGGGTCCGGGGGAAGGGGAGCAGTTCTTC. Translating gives CASGPGEGEQFF. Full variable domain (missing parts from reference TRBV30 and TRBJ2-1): SQTIHQWPATLVQPVGSPLSLECTVEGTSNPNLYWYRQAAGRGLQLLFYSVGIGQISSEVPQNLSASRPQDRQFILSSKKLLLSDSGFYLCASGPGEGEQFFGPGTRLTVL.

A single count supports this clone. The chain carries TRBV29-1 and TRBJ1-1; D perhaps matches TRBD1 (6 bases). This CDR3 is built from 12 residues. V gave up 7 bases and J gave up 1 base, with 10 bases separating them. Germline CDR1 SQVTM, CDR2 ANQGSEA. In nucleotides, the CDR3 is TGCAGCGCTCGAGGGGGGAACACTGAAGCTTTCTTT. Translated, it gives CSARGGNTEAFF. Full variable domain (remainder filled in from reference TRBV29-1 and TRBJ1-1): SAVISQKPSRDICQRGTSLTIQCQVDSQVTMMFWYRQQPGQSLTLIATANQGSEATYESGFVIDKFPISRPNLTFSTLTVSNMSPEDSSIYLCSARGGNTEAFFGQGTRLTVV.

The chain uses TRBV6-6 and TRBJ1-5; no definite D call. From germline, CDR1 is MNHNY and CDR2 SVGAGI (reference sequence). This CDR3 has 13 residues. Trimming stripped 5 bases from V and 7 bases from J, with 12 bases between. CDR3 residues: CASSDPAGQPQHF. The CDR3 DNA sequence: TGTGCCAGCAGTGACCCAGCCGGGCAGCCCCAGCATTTT.

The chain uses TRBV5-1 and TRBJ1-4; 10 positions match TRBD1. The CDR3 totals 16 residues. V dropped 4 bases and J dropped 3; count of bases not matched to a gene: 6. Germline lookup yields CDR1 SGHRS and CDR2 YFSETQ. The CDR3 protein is CASSKGTGVSNEKLFF. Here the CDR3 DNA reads TGCGCCAGCAGCAAAGGGACAGGGGTCTCTAATGAAAAACTGTTTTTT.

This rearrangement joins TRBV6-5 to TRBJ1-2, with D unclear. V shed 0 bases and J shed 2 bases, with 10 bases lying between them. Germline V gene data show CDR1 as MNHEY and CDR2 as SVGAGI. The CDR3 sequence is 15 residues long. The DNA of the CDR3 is TGTGCCAGCAGTTACTCGAGGGTTGGCAACTATGGCTACACCTTC. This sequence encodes CASSYSRVGNYGYTF.

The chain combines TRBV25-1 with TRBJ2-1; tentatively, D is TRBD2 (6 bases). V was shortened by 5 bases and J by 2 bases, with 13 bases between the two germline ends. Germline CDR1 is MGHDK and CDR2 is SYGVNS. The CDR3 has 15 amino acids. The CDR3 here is CASSPGLGPYNEQFF. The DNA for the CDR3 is TGTGCCAGCAGTCCGGGACTGGGGCCCTACAATGAGCAGTTCTTC.

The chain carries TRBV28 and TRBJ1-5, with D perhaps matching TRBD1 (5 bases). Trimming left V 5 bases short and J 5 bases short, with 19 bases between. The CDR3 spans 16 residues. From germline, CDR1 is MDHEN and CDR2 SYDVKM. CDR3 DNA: TGTGCCAGCAGTCCGGGACTTTTGGGAAAAGATCAGCCCCAGCATTTT. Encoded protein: CASSPGLLGKDQPQHF.

The chain's CDR3 is CASSKRKGDRGNQPQHF. CDR3 DNA: TGTGCCAGCAGCAAAAGAAAAGGGGACAGGGGGAATCAGCCCCAGCATTTT. The chain is built from TRBV21-1 and TRBJ1-5; the D call in the table, TRBD1, was not verified against the DNA. TRBV21-1 is a listed pseudogene. The CDR3 is 17 amino acids.